The 16 T cell receptor beta chains in this list originate from one sample, sequenced in a study of blood T cell repertoires in COVID-19. Assay: immunoSEQ multiplex PCR; the TCRdb copy retains only in-frame clones and omits some. The table shows about 220,000 clones, with just over 85% occurring only once. The sequencing sample was made of PBMCs or T cells enriched from blood (not recorded which). The source of these receptors is a woman in her thirties or forties with acute COVID-19.

The chain joins TRBV15 to TRBJ2-5, with D hard to call. Per germline, CDR1 LNHNV and CDR2 YYDKDF (reference sequence). Trimming shortened V by 2 bases and J by 6 bases, and 13 bases separated the two germline ends. This CDR3 has 14 amino acids. DNA for the CDR3: TGTGCCACCAGCAGAAGCTCACCGATAAAGACCCAGTACTTC. As protein: CATSRSSPIKTQYF.

The rearrangement uses TRBV5-6 and TRBJ1-2, with 9 bases lining up with TRBD1. V was pared by 5 bases and J by 8 bases, with 10 bases of the junction left unmatched. Germline-derived CDR1 and CDR2 are SGHDT and YYEEEE. This CDR3 spans 14 amino acids. The CDR3 DNA reads as TGTGCCAGCAGATATACGGACAGGGGCTACGGCTACACCTTC. Protein product: CASRYTDRGYGYTF.

The genes are TRBV3-1 (or the pseudogene TRBV3-2) and TRBJ1-1; D not resolved. This CDR3 has 11 residues. Germline-derived CDR1 and CDR2 are LGHDT and YNNKEL (reference sequence). V was shortened by 5 bases and J by 7 bases, with 8 bases between the two germline ends. CDR3: CASSDPGEAFF. The CDR3 nucleotides are TGTGCCAGCAGCGACCCGGGTGAAGCTTTCTTT.

This chain joins TRBV4-3 and TRBJ2-1; 10 nucleotides match TRBD2. CDR3 length: 16 amino acids. Trimming removed 0 bases from V and 14 bases from J; junction bases left unmatched: 13. CDR1 is LGHNA and CDR2 is YSLEER in the germline V gene. The CDR3 nucleotides are TGCGCCAGCAGCCAAGAGTTGAGCGGGGGGGCCGGGAATGAGTTCTTC. This codes for CASSQELSGGAGNEFF.

The chain joins TRBV4-3 to TRBJ2-1; 7 bases fit TRBD1. Germline CDR1 is LGHNA and CDR2 is YSLEER. The CDR3 contains 15 residues. With V trimmed by 0 bases and J by 12 bases, 11 bases remained unmatched. This CDR3 reads CASSQDATGLVRQFF. DNA for the CDR3: TGCGCCAGCAGCCAAGATGCGACAGGGCTTGTTAGGCAGTTCTTC.

The chain combines TRBV30 with TRBJ1-2, with 7 bases that match TRBD1. The CDR3 sequence is 13 residues long. V shed 3 bases, J shed 0 bases, and the junction held 1 base outside the gene matches. Germline V gene data show CDR1 as GTSNPN and CDR2 as SVGIG (reference sequence). This chain's CDR3 is CAWRGQANYGYTF. The CDR3 coding sequence is TGTGCCTGGAGAGGACAGGCTAACTATGGCTACACCTTC.

The chain is built from TRBV19 and TRBJ2-2, with TRBD2 identical over 10 bases. The germline CDR1 and CDR2 sequences are LNHDA and SQIVND (reference sequence). There are 14 residues in the CDR3. Losses at the gene ends were 3 bases for V and 6 bases for J; bases not matched to a gene: 1. DNA for the CDR3: TGTGCCAGTAGTATCGGGACTAGCGCCGGGGAGCTGTTTTTT. As protein: CASSIGTSAGELFF.

Only a few counts were recorded for this clone. The chain employs TRBV29-1 and TRBJ1-2; unclear D gene. Trimming pared 5 bases from V and 4 bases from J, leaving 11 bases between. Germline CDR1 and CDR2: SQVTM and ANQGSEA. This CDR3 is 12 amino acids long. The CDR3 sequence is CSVKQTFYGYTF. The CDR3 nucleotides read TGCAGCGTTAAACAGACATTCTATGGCTACACCTTC.

The V call is TRBV11-2, the J call TRBJ1-1, with TRBD1 as a possible D gene (5 bases). The CDR3 extends over 13 amino acids. From germline, CDR1 is SGHAT and CDR2 FQNNGV. V was pared by 5 bases and J by 4 bases, with 11 bases between. DNA of the CDR3: TGTGCCAGCAGCCGACAGTCGGGCACTGAAGCTTTCTTT. It specifies CASSRQSGTEAFF.

This clone was picked up one time. V gene TRBV4-3 combines with J gene TRBJ1-4; D gene unclear. This CDR3 comprises 15 residues. The germline V gene encodes CDR1 LGHNA and CDR2 YSLEER. V was cut by 2 bases and J by 5 bases, with 12 bases left in between. The CDR3 loop is CASSQTTAQNEKLFF. In DNA, the CDR3 is TGCGCCAGCAGCCAAACCACAGCCCAAAATGAAAAACTGTTTTTT.

The rearrangement links TRBV15 to TRBJ2-1; 12 nucleotides line up with TRBD2. Germline trimming cut 1 base from V and 9 bases from J; bases unmatched to any gene: 10. The CDR3 is 17 amino acids. The V gene's germline CDR1 is LNHNV and CDR2 YYDKDF (reference sequence). In nucleotides, the CDR3 is TGTGCCACCAGCAGAGCCCCGGGACTAGCGGGTAAGGGTGAGCAGTTCTTC. Amino acid sequence: CATSRAPGLAGKGEQFF.

This rearrangement joins TRBV5-1 to TRBJ1-2, with 7 positions matching TRBD1. The CDR3 runs to 15 residues. CDR1 is SGHRS and CDR2 is YFSETQ in the germline V gene. After removal of 0 bases from V and 8 bases from J, the junction contained 10 bases not matched to a gene. In nucleotides, the CDR3 is TGCGCCAGCAGCTTGGCGGTGACAGGGTTGCTAGGCTACACCTTC. Its translation: CASSLAVTGLLGYTF. The full variable domain, with the rest looked up from reference TRBV5-1 and TRBJ1-2, is KAGVTQTPRYLIKTRGQQVTLSCSPISGHRSVSWYQQTPGQGLQFLFEYFSETQRNKGNFPGRFSGRQFSNSRSEMNVSTLELGDSALYLCASSLAVTGLLGYTFGSGTRLTVV.

This clone has just one count. The chain combines TRBV7-9 with TRBJ1-4, with D maybe TRBD1 (5 bases). Germline-derived CDR1 and CDR2 are SEHNR and FQNEAQ (reference sequence). V lost 1 base, J lost 3 bases, and 9 bases lay in between. This CDR3 has 15 amino acids. DNA of the CDR3: TGTGCCAGCAGCTTAGTGGGGGGATCTAATGAAAAACTGTTTTTT. It specifies CASSLVGGSNEKLFF.

This chain links TRBV4-1 with TRBJ1-1; D is ambiguous. The ends were cut back, 4 bases at V and 4 bases at J, with 13 bases in the middle. This CDR3 region has 14 residues. Germline V gene data show CDR1 as MGHRA and CDR2 as YSYEKL. The DNA for the CDR3 is TGCGCCAGCAGCCCCGGACCCGGGAGCACTGAAGCTTTCTTT. Protein product: CASSPGPGSTEAFF.

This chain links TRBV19 with TRBJ1-5, with a weak D call TRBD1 (6 bases). The CDR3 length is 17 residues. Germline loops: CDR1 LNHDA, CDR2 SQIVND (reference sequence). Trimming took off 9 bases at V and 1 base at J, with 22 bases between the two ends. The CDR3 sequence: CASRTEPLPWSNQPQHF. The CDR3 nucleotides read TGTGCCAGCAGGACAGAGCCCCTCCCTTGGAGCAATCAGCCCCAGCATTTT.

Details on this clone: The sample contains more than one DNA sequence encoding this CDR3. V is TRBV6-6 and J is TRBJ1-6; D possibly corresponds to TRBD1 (5 bases). Germline V lookup: CDR1 MNHNY, CDR2 SVGAGI (reference sequence). The CDR3 totals 15 residues. Trimming took off 8 bases at V and 0 bases at J, with 11 bases between the two ends. CDR3 sequence reads: CASRDGSSYNSPLHF. CDR3 in DNA: TGTGCCAGCCGGGACGGGAGCTCCTATAATTCACCCCTCCACTTT.